The next 11 T cell receptor beta chains were all read from a single sample in a study of PD-1 and CTLA-4 blockade in melanoma. Generated by immunoSEQ multiplex PCR, the TCRdb table keeps only in-frame clones and is missing some. The repertoire has around 29,000 clones, about 89% of them found once; the top ten carry over 7%. Material: CD8+ T cells from peripheral blood, obtained before anti-PD-1 treatment. These receptors came from a human donor with melanoma.

This chain uses TRBV5-4 with TRBJ2-3, with TRBD2 matching 10 bases. The germline V gene encodes CDR1 SGHNT and CDR2 YYREEE (reference sequence). J gave up 5 bases and V 5 bases, and 5 bases lay outside the gene matches. This CDR3 region has 14 residues. For the CDR3, the DNA is TGTGCCAGCAGGAGCGGGAGGGCCGTAGATACGCAGTATTTT. It codes for CASRSGRAVDTQYF.

V gene TRBV9 combines with J gene TRBJ2-7; D is possibly TRBD2 (5 bases). V was clipped by 4 bases and J by 2 bases, with 16 bases between them. The CDR3 runs 15 residues. The V gene's germline CDR1 is SGDLS and CDR2 YYNGEE. In DNA, the CDR3 is TGTGCCAGCAGCTACGGGATGAGCGGAACCTACGAGCAGTACTTC. Its protein product is CASSYGMSGTYEQYF.

The rearrangement uses TRBV7-8 and TRBJ1-4, with 8 bases identical to TRBD1. CDR3 size: 14 residues. Per the germline V gene, CDR1 is SGHVS and CDR2 is FQNEAQ. V shed 8 bases, J shed 0 bases, and the junction held 2 bases outside the gene matches. The chain's CDR3 is CASLQGATNEKLFF. The DNA of the CDR3 is TGTGCCAGCTTACAGGGGGCAACTAATGAAAAACTGTTTTTT.

This clone was found once. This rearrangement joins TRBV11-3 to TRBJ2-1; D is unclear. V was trimmed by 3 bases and J by 10 bases, leaving 13 bases between them. Germline V gene lookup returns CDR1 SGHNT and CDR2 YENEEA. The CDR3 is 13 amino acids. The CDR3 loop is CASSFSDQSEQFF. In DNA, the CDR3 is TGTGCCAGCAGCTTCTCGGATCAGTCGGAGCAGTTCTTC.

The chain is built from TRBV30 and TRBJ2-7; 7 bases line up with TRBD2. With 5 bases clipped from V and 4 bases from J, the junction kept 11 bases outside the gene matches. Germline assignment: CDR1 GTSNPN and CDR2 SVGIG (reference sequence). CDR3 size: 14 residues. CDR3 in amino acids: CAWDSAASGYEQYF. As DNA, the CDR3 is TGTGCCTGGGATTCCGCGGCTAGCGGTTACGAGCAGTACTTC.

The sample holds one count of this clone. This chain links TRBV9 with TRBJ1-1, with 7 bases that match TRBD1. Germline V gives CDR1 SGDLS, CDR2 YYNGEE. This CDR3 has 15 amino acids. V shed 6 bases, J shed 4 bases, and the junction held 12 bases outside the gene matches. CDR3 amino acids: CASNPGPGGSTEAFF. The CDR3 nucleotides are TGTGCCAGCAACCCTGGGCCAGGGGGGAGCACTGAAGCTTTCTTT.

CDR3 loop: CASSLGKGGPTDTQYF. Written as DNA, the CDR3 is TGTGCCAGCAGCTTAGGAAAGGGGGGGCCCACAGATACGCAGTATTTT. The chain couples TRBV11-2 to TRBJ2-3; tentative D call: TRBD2 (7 bases). This CDR3 comprises 16 residues. V lost 1 base to trimming and J lost 2 bases, with 13 bases between them. In germline, CDR1 is SGHAT, CDR2 FQNNGV.

This chain uses TRBV28 with TRBJ2-2; D is unclear. The CDR3 has 12 residues. Trimming cost V 7 bases and J 5 bases, with 8 bases left between them. The germline gives CDR1 MDHEN, CDR2 SYDVKM. CDR3: CASKWRTGELFF. The CDR3 DNA follows: TGTGCCAGCAAGTGGCGGACCGGGGAGCTGTTTTTT.

The chain employs TRBV28 and TRBJ2-7, with D hard to call. This CDR3 spans 13 amino acids. Per germline, CDR1 MDHEN and CDR2 SYDVKM. Trimming removed 6 bases at V and 0 bases at J, with 9 bases between. The CDR3 bases are TGTGCCAGCAGCTTGGTGGACTCCTACGAGCAGTACTTC. Protein product: CASSLVDSYEQYF.

This clone has only a few counts. The chain couples TRBV7-9 to TRBJ1-2, with D perhaps matching TRBD1 (5 bases). The CDR3 extends over 15 amino acids. CDR1 SEHNR and CDR2 FQNEAQ come from the germline V gene (reference sequence). V was pared by 0 bases and J by 0 bases, with 8 bases between. CDR3 nucleotide sequence: TGTGCCAGCAGCTTAGCAGGACAAGCTAACTATGGCTACACCTTC. It specifies CASSLAGQANYGYTF.

The J gene is TRBJ2-7, the V gene TRBV7-9, with 12 positions matching TRBD2. Looked up from germline, CDR1 is SEHNR and CDR2 is FQNEAQ (reference sequence). V dropped 4 bases and J dropped 7; count of bases not matched to a gene: 5. The length of the CDR3 is 14 residues. The CDR3 DNA reads as TGTGCCAGCAGCTCGACTAGCGGGGGACCGGAGCAGTACTTC. This sequence encodes CASSSTSGGPEQYF.